This T cell receptor beta chain emerged from a study of cytomegalovirus exposure and HLA in healthy donors. Study-level points and caveats: Segments of the TCR beta V type were, in most cases, productive about 87% or about 30% of the time in an earlier analysis. In a later analysis, TCR beta V- and J-gene trimming was associated with a missense DCLRE1C variant.

This PCR relied on a set of 60 Vbeta primers and 13 Jbeta primers. Source study methods: A follow-up analysis tallied about 80 million unique TCR beta chains, roughly 11 million shared. Generated by immunoSEQ multiplex PCR, the TCRdb table keeps only in-frame clones and is missing some. The V and J calls and the clone size are those of that table, but D and trimming were determined from the DNA. The sample contains 90,000 to 120,000 clones, roughly 70% of which appear only once. The CDR3 contains 16 residues. Germline V gene lookup returns CDR1 SGHTA and CDR2 FQGNSA. Trimming removed 0 bases from V and 5 bases from J; junction bases left unmatched: 4. This clone was detected only a few times. The antigen remains undetermined. Healthy bone marrow donors formed the donor group.

The V call is TRBV7-2, the J call TRBJ1-5; 10 nucleotides match TRBD1. The source is a woman aged 35 to 49 in good health and CMV-seropositive. Sequenced material: PBMCs. CDR3 DNA: TGTGCCAGCAGCTTAGCCGGGACAGGGGTGGATCAGCCCCAGCATTTT. Its translation is CASSLAGTGVDQPQHF.